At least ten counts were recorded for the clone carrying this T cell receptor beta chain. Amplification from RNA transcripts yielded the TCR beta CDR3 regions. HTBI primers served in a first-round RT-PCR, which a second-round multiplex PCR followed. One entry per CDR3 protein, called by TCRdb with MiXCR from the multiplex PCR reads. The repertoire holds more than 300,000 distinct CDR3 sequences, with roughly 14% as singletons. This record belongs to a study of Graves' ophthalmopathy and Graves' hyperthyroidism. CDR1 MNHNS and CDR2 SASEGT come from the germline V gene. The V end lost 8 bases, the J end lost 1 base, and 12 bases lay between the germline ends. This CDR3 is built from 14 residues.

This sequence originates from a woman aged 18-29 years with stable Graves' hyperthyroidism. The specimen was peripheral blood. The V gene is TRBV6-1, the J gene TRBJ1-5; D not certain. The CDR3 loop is CASRTGRSNQPQHF. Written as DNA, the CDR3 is TGTGCCAGCCGGACCGGCAGAAGCAATCAGCCCCAGCATTTT.